This T cell receptor beta chain appears in the sequencing data of a study of OX40 agonist ivuxolimab in advanced cancers. Points from the study as a whole: Some nonresponders likewise displayed low normalized T-cell clonal expansion. CD8+ T cells were the subset that, on average, had more expanded clones than CD4+.

The CDR3 consists of 13 residues. Germline V gene sequence: CDR1 SGHDN, CDR2 FVKESK. V was cut by 4 bases and J by 1 base, with 7 bases left in between. TCRdb's copy holds only in-frame clones and misses some; the assay was immunoSEQ multiplex PCR. The sample has 60,000 or so clones, over 75% seen once. Turning to this clone: Its antigen is as yet unknown.

This receptor was identified in an adult with an advanced solid tumor such as melanoma, head and neck, liver or kidney cancer. The chain carries TRBV14 and TRBJ1-1; D remains unclear. The sample consisted of CD4+ or CD8+ T cells sorted from blood, taken in a trial of the OX40 agonist ivuxolimab. The CDR3 spells CASSPLRNTEAFF. CDR3 in DNA: TGTGCCAGCAGCCCGCTGAGGAACACTGAAGCTTTCTTT.